This note documents a single T cell receptor (beta chain) sequence. Its antigen is as yet unknown. Unique molecular identifiers were incorporated into the prepared TCRbeta library. TCRdb processed the PCR reads anew with MiXCR; each CDR3 protein has one entry. Of hundreds of thousands of distinct CDR3 sequences detected, 10% to 15% appear once; the ten largest clones hold over 2%. This sample stems from a study of T-cell reconstitution after alpha-beta-depleted transplantation in children. Germline CDR1 is LNHNV and CDR2 is YYDKDF (reference sequence). This CDR3 contains 8 residues. Study outcomes and limitations: Surviving recipient T cells and thymic progenitors underlay high day-60 TCRbeta diversity in some patients. When one year had passed after transplant, most T-cell counts and diversity came from newly produced T cells. Reportedly, only several hundred clones from non-depleted graft cells drove alpha-beta T-cell counts at about two months.

The sequences come from PBMCs, mostly from graft donor cells, collected 360 days after TCRalphabeta/CD19-depleted stem cell transplant. The genes are TRBV15 and TRBJ1-5; D gene unclear. The clonotype originates from a male patient younger than 18 who had a stem cell transplant for acute myeloid leukemia, so the T cells may come from the graft donor. CDR3 loop: CSNQPQHF. CDR3 in DNA: TGTAGCAATCAGCCCCAGCATTTT.